This T cell receptor (beta chain) was identified during a study of cytomegalovirus exposure and HLA in healthy donors. At the level of the study: From HLA-typed donors, an early data release held around 85 million unique TCRs.

A word on this clone: Its target is unknown.

The PCR had 60 Vbeta and 13 Jbeta primers. Libraries were prepared by immunoSEQ multiplex PCR; TCRdb keeps only in-frame clonotypes and omits some of them. The sample yields tens of thousands of clones, roughly three quarters seen once. Findings and limits, study-wide: Data from an earlier analysis indicated that most TCR beta V segments were productive either about 87% or about 30% of the time. Some V segments (TRBV6-2 and TRBV6-3 among them) were excluded as indistinguishable. Clonal expansion was found to be greater in HLA-associated TCR beta chains than in equally common others in a later analysis.

Germline-derived CDR1 and CDR2 are MDHEN and SYDVKM. CDR3 length equals 15 residues. Trimming at V came to 4 bases and at J to 4 bases, leaving 9 bases not matched to a gene. What was sequenced was PBMCs. This sequence joins TRBV28 and TRBJ1-1; 7 nucleotides line up with TRBD1. The source of this sequence is a woman aged 40-49 years in good health and CMV-seropositive. CDR3 loop: CASSWAPRQGTEAFF. The DNA of the CDR3 is TGTGCCAGCAGTTGGGCCCCGCGACAGGGCACTGAAGCTTTCTTT.